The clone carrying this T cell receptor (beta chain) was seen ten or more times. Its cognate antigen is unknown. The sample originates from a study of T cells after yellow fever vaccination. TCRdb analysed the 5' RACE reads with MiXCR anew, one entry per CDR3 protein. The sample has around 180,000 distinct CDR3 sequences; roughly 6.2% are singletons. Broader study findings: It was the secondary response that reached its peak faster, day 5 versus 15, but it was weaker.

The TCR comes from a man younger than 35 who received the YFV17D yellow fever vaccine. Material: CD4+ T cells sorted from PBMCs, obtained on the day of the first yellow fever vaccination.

In DNA form, the CDR3 reads TGTGCCAGCAGCGCTAGGTACTCTGGAAACACCATATATTTT. Translating gives CASSARYSGNTIYF. The V call is TRBV4-2, the J call TRBJ1-3, with D hard to call. V lost 5 bases to trimming and J lost 0 bases, with 8 bases between them. Germline V gives CDR1 LGHNA, CDR2 YNFKEQ. This CDR3 region has 14 residues.